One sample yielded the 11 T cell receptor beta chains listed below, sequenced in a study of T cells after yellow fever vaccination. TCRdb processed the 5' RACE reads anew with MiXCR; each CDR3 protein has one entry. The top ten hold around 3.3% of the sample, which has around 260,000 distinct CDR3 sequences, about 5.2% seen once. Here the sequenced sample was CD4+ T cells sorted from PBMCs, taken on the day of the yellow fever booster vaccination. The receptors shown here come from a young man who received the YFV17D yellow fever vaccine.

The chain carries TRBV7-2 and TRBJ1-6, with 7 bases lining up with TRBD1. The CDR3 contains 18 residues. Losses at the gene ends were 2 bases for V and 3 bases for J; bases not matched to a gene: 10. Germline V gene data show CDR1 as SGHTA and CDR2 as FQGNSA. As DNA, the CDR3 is TGTGCCAGCAGCTTAAGAGGGGACAGATCTTACTATAATTCACCCCTCCACTTT. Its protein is CASSLRGDRSYYNSPLHF.

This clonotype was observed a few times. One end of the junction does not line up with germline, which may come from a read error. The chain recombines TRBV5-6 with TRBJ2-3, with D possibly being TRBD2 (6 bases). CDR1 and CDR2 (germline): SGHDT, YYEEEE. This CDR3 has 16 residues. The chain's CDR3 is CASIGGYSDFPDTQNF. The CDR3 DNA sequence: TGTGCCAGCATTGGGGGGTACAGCGACTTCCCAGATACGCAGAATTTT.

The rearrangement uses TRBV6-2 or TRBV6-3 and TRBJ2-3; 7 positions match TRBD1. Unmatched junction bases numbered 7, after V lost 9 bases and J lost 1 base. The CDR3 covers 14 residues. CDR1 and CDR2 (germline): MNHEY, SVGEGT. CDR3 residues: CARSLGGGTDTQYF. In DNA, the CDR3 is TGTGCCAGAAGTCTAGGGGGCGGCACAGATACGCAGTATTTT.

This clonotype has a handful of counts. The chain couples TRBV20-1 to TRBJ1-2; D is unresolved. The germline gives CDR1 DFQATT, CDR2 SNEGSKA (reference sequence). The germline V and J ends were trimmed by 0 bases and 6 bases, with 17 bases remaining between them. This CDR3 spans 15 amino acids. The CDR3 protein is CSARDQVGRPDGYTF. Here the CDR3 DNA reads TGCAGTGCTAGAGATCAAGTCGGACGCCCCGATGGCTACACCTTC.

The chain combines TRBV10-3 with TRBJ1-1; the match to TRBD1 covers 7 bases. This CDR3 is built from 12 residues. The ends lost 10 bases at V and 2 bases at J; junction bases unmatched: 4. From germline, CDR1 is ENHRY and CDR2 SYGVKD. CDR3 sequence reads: CANGQENTEAFF. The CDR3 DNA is TGTGCCAACGGACAGGAAAACACTGAAGCTTTCTTT.

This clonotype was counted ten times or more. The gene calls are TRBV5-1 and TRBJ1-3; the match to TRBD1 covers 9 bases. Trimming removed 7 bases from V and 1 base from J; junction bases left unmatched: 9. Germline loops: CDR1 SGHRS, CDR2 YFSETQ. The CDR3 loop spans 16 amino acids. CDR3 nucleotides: TGCGCCAGCCGACCCACCGGGACAGGGTCTGGAAACACCATATATTTT. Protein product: CASRPTGTGSGNTIYF.

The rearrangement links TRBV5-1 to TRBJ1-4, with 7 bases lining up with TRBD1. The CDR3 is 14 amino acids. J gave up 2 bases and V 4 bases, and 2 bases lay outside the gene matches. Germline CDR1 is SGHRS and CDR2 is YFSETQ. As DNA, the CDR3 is TGCGCCAGCAGCCAGGGACAGACTAATGAAAAACTGTTTTTT. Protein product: CASSQGQTNEKLFF.

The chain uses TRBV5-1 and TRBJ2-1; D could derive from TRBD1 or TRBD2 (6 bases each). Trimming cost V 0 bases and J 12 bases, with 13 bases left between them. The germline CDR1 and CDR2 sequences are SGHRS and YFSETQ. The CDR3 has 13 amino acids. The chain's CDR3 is CASSLDGGGRQFF. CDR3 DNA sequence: TGCGCCAGCAGCTTGGACGGAGGGGGTAGGCAGTTCTTC.

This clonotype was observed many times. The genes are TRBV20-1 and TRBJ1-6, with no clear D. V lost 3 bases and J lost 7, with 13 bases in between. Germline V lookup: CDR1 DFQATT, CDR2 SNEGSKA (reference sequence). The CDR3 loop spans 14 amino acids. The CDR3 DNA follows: TGCAGTGCTAGTCCAGGCCCAACGAATTCACCCCTCCACTTT. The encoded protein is CSASPGPTNSPLHF.

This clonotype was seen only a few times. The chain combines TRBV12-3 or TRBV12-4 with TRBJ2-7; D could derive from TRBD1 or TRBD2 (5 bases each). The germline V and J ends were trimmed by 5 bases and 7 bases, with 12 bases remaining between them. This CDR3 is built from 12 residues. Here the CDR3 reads CASSVKRGEQYF. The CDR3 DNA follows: TGTGCCAGCAGTGTCAAGAGGGGAGAGCAGTACTTC.

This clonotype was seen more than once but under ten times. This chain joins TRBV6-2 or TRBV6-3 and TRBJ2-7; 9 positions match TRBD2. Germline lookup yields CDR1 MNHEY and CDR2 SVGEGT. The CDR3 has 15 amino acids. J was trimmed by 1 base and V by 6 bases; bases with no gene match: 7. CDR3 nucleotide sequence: TGTGCCAGCAGCCGGAGCGGGGGGTCTTCCTACGAGCAGTACGTC. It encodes CASSRSGGSSYEQYV.